The clone carrying this T cell receptor (beta chain) was observed a handful of times. Original handling: Estimation of nucleated cell counts was performed using reference gene primer amplification. Clones were sequenced by immunoSEQ multiplex PCR, and TCRdb holds only the in-frame ones, with some missing. That table furnishes V, J and clone size, whereas the DNA furnished D and trimming. Seen here are fewer than 250,000 clones, 70% to 90% observed once, and the top ten hold roughly 4%. These data belong to a study of blood T cell repertoires in COVID-19. Study-wide context: Specimens from acute and convalescent COVID-19 originated in the United States, Italy and Spain. From T cells, B-cell-depleted T cells, or PBMCs came the material, which was cDNA or gDNA.

Sequencing was performed on peripheral blood. This TCR derives from a man aged 45-65 years with acute or convalescent COVID-19.

The CDR3 spells CASSTEQPGQGLSPLHF. CDR3 sequence (DNA): TGTGCCAGTAGTACGGAACAACCGGGACAGGGGCTTTCACCCCTCCACTTT. The rearrangement links TRBV19 to TRBJ1-6; 10 nucleotides line up with TRBD1. Per the germline V gene, CDR1 is LNHDA and CDR2 is SQIVND (reference sequence). The CDR3 contains 17 residues. Unmatched junction bases numbered 12, after V lost 4 bases and J lost 9 bases.